This T cell receptor (beta chain) was obtained from a study of T cell clones after liver transplantation (dated by TCRdb to the late 2010s). With regard to the full study: ITN030ST, the source of the samples, was a randomized trial that attempted immunosuppression withdrawal within 2 years of liver transplantation. As an antigen-independent comparator for donor-reactive sequences, third party-reactive TCRbeta sequences were also identified from pre-transplant MLRs. Of the eight recipients, a few were HCV-positive, while the remaining recipients had been transplanted for non-autoimmune, non-viral indications. Tolerance meant complete immunosuppression withdrawal for at least one year without liver enzymes rising beyond twice the upper limit of normal. Donor-reactive T cell clones were identified by TCRbeta sequencing following a pre-transplant mixed lymphocyte reaction and were subsequently tracked in post-transplant blood. The study cohort included 8 liver transplant recipients, of whom 3 were classified as tolerant and 5 as non-tolerant. Blood samples were collected pre-transplant, then pre-randomization ahead of withdrawal, and finally post-randomization once withdrawal had either been completed or failed. The subjects received no induction therapy and were kept on standard immunosuppression until randomization at 12-24 months post-transplant.

The full study reports these points: Because allograft tissue specimens were not available, migration of donor-reactive T cells into the graft, rather than deletion, may have occurred. When repertoire turnover was taken into account, detection of donor-reactive sequences was significantly reduced in 7 of 8 subjects for CD4 and in 8 of 8 subjects for CD8. Donor-reactive sequences decreased more than third party-reactive sequences, which suggests partial antigen-specific deletion that was not related to withdrawal success. In 5 of 8 subjects, regardless of tolerance or HCV status, circulating donor-reactive CD4 TCRbeta sequences dropped significantly post-transplant. Because of small, heterogeneous patient numbers and non-standardized post-transplant time points, the conclusions were only preliminary. Low numbers of available donor cells limited the measurable donor-reactive repertoire in two subjects.

Frozen genomic DNA underwent high-throughput TCRbeta CDR3 sequencing by immunoSEQ, including PCR amplification, mapping, bias correction and internal controls. As for how the authors treated the data: Only productive rearrangements were retained, with each unique TCRbeta sequence defined by its CDR3 nucleotide sequence together with its V and J gene. A sequence counted as donor-reactive only if the sequence showed at least 5-fold expansion in CFSE-low cells compared with unstimulated pre-transplant cells and had a frequency of at least 0.01%. To ensure at least 90% detection power, minimum frequency thresholds were set for each subject based on that subject's lowest-template unstimulated sample. Jensen-Shannon divergence between the top 1000 TCRbeta sequences post- versus pre-transplant served as the measure of repertoire turnover. Two-sided Fisher's exact tests were used to test for changes in the detection of donor-reactive sequences. TCRdb obtained this table from immuneACCESS and retained in-frame rearrangements with V and J assigned. These tables miss some clones; where compared with another copy, unresolved V genes account for less than half of the shortfall, and the remainder is unexplained. That table gives V, J and clone size, and the DNA gave D and trimming. In this sample the table shows 85,000 to 110,000 clones, about 86% of which occur a single time. In total, the top ten clones hold about 2.6% of the sample.

CDR1 and CDR2 are read off the germline V gene as SNHLY and FYNNEI. The V end gives up 6 bases and the J end 4 bases, leaving 4 bases in the junction not matched to a gene. Spanning cysteine to phenylalanine, the CDR3 consists of 14 amino acids. CDR3 DNA only is kept here, 42 bases in frame from base 1. Of note for this clone: The antigen it binds to is not known. No quality values exist for individual bases; no much larger clone is one base distant.

Unstimulated PBMCs, after thawing, were stained for CD3, CD4 and CD8 and then FACS-sorted into CD3+CD4+ and CD3+CD8+ populations. All 8 studied subjects were randomized to immunosuppression withdrawal. The Qiagen DNeasy Blood and Tissue Kit was used for isolation of genomic DNA. The V and J segments used are TRBV2 and TRBJ2-1; 9 central nucleotides agree with TRBD1. The sample here was CD4+ T cells from blood, taken approximately 50 months after liver transplant. This sequence originates from a human patient who received a liver transplant. Following a transplant, some T cells may be graft donor cells, not patient cells. Read as DNA, the sequence is TGTGCCAGCAGGGACAGGGGTGTGTACAATGAGCAGTTCTTC. It translates to CASRDRGVYNEQFF. The full variable domain, completed from the reference TRBV2 and TRBJ2-1 proteins outside the CDR3, reads EPEVTQTPSHQVTQMGQEVILRCVPISNHLYFYWYRQILGQKVEFLVSFYNNEISEKSEIFDDQFSVERPDGSNFTLKIRSTKLEDSAMYFCASRDRGVYNEQFFGPGTRLTVL.